The 6 T cell receptor beta chains below were found in one sample sequenced in a study of CD8 T cells in ankylosing spondylitis (dated by TCRdb to 2017 to 2019). On the study overall, not on this receptor specifically: Blood from ankylosing spondylitis patients appeared to be characterized by a TCR beta motif made up of seven or eight highly homologous amino acid variants.

The library came from 5' RACE. Sequenced using an Illumina HiSeq 2500. Using fastp trimming at Q25 and MiXCR clonotype assembly, TCRdb reanalyzed the public sequencing data and kept in-frame beta chains. Each record represents a unique CDR3 protein, reported with the most common genes and DNA among its rows. For this sample there are 670,000 or so distinct CDR3 sequences; under 20% appear just once. Together, the top ten hold 19% of the sample. No antigen is known for these receptors. What was sequenced was blood, either unsorted or a sorted T cell fraction (not recorded which). Receptors originate from a male donor with ankylosing spondylitis.

The chain has TRBV4-1 and TRBJ1-2, with 10 nucleotides matching TRBD1. Unmatched junction bases numbered 5, after V lost 1 base and J lost 9 bases. The CDR3 length is 14 residues. Germline loops: CDR1 MGHRA, CDR2 YSYEKL. The DNA for the CDR3 is TGCGCCAGCAGCCAAGTGGGACAGGGGATAAGCTACACCTTC. It is translated as CASSQVGQGISYTF.

This clonotype occurred a few times. This chain uses TRBV4-1 with TRBJ2-1; 10 positions agree with TRBD2. The V segment lost 6 bases and the J segment 4 bases; nucleotides outside the gene matches: 9. Germline V gene lookup returns CDR1 MGHRA and CDR2 YSYEKL. This CDR3 has 16 amino acids. This chain's CDR3 is CASRAVAGGGYNEQFF. CDR3 coding DNA: TGCGCCAGCAGGGCCGTAGCGGGAGGAGGTTACAATGAGCAGTTCTTC.

The chain recombines TRBV11-2 with TRBJ1-6, with 7 bases aligning to TRBD1. The germline gives CDR1 SGHAT, CDR2 FQNNGV. The CDR3 is 15 amino acids. J lost 7 bases, V lost 5 bases, and 8 bases had no gene match. The CDR3 DNA reads TGTGCCAGCAGCCCGAGGGACAGCGAAAATTCACCCCTCCACTTT. Translated, it gives CASSPRDSENSPLHF.

There are a few counts of this clonotype. V usage is TRBV2 and J usage is TRBJ2-2; D ambiguous. V shed 8 bases and J shed 7 bases, with 11 bases lying between them. Germline V gene data show CDR1 as SNHLY and CDR2 as FYNNEI. The CDR3 covers 12 residues. CDR3 protein: CASLDRDGELFF. The CDR3 coding sequence is TGTGCCAGCCTGGACCGCGACGGGGAGCTGTTTTTT.

This chain links TRBV24-1 with TRBJ2-2; D gene unclear. Germline V gene data show CDR1 as KGHDR and CDR2 as SFDVKD. The CDR3 length is 16 residues. Trimming removed 1 base at V and 5 bases at J, with 13 bases between. CDR3 loop: CATSDFSPRGTGELFF. The CDR3 DNA is TGTGCCACCAGTGATTTTAGTCCCCGTGGGACCGGGGAGCTGTTTTTT.

Here the CDR3 reads CNAEEGAKGTQYF. The CDR3 DNA is TGCAATGCCGAGGAGGGGGCGAAGGGGACCCAGTACTTC. The rearrangement joins TRBV20-1 to TRBJ2-5, with a tentative D call TRBD1 (7 bases). The CDR3 extends over 13 amino acids. The V gene's germline CDR1 is DFQATT and CDR2 SNEGSKA (reference sequence).